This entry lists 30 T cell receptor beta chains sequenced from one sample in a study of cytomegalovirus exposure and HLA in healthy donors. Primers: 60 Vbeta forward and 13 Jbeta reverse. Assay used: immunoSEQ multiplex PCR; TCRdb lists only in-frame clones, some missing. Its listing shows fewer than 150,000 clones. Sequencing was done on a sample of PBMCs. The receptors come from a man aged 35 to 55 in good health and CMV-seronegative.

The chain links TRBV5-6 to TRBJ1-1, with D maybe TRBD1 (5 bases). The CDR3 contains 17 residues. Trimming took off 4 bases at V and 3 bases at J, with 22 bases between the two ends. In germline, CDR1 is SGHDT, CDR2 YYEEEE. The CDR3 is CASSPGAGWLVDTEAFF. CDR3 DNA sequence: TGTGCCAGCAGCCCCGGGGCGGGGTGGTTGGTGGACACTGAAGCTTTCTTT.

CDR3 in amino acids: CASSPDRGSYEQYF. In nucleotides, the CDR3 is TGCGCCAGCAGCCCCGACAGGGGCTCCTACGAGCAGTACTTC. The rearrangement links TRBV4-3 to TRBJ2-7; 8 bases are shared with TRBD1. The CDR3 contains 14 residues. Germline trimming cut 4 bases from V and 0 bases from J; bases unmatched to any gene: 2. From germline, CDR1 is LGHNA and CDR2 YSLEER.

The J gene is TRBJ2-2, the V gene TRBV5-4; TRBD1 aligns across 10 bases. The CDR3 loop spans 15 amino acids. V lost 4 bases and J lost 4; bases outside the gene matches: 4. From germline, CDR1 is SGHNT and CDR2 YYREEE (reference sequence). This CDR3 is CASSRTGGGTGELFF. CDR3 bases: TGTGCCAGCAGCCGGACAGGGGGGGGCACCGGGGAGCTGTTTTTT.

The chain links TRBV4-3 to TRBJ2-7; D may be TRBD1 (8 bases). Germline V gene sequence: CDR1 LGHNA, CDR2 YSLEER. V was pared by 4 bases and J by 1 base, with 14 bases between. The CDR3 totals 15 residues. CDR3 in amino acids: CASSPTGGGSYEQYF. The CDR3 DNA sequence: TGCGCCAGCAGCCCCACAGGGGGAGGGTCCTACGAGCAGTACTTC.

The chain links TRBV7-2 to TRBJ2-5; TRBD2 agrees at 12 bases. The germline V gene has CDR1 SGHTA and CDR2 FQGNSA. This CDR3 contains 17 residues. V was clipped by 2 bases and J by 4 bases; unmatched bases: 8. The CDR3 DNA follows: TGTGCCAGCAGCTTAACCCCTAGCGGGGGGGGTCGAGAGACCCAGTACTTC. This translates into CASSLTPSGGGRETQYF.

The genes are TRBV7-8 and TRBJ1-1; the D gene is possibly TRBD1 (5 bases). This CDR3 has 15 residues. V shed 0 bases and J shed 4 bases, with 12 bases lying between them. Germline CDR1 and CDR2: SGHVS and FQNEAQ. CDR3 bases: TGTGCCAGCAGCTTAGCGTGGGGCGGGGGCACTGAAGCTTTCTTT. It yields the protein CASSLAWGGGTEAFF.

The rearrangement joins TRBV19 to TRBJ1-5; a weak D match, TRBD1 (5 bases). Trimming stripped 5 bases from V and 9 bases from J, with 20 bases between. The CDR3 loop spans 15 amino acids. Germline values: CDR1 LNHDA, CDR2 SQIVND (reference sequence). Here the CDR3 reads CASSLGREGSRPQHF. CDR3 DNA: TGTGCCAGTAGTTTGGGACGGGAGGGCAGTCGGCCCCAGCATTTT. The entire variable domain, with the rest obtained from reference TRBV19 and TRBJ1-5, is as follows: DGGITQSPKYLFRKEGQNVTLSCEQNLNHDAMYWYRQDPGQGLRLIYYSQIVNDFQKGDIAEGYSVSREKKESFPLTVTSAQKNPTAFYLCASSLGREGSRPQHFGDGTRLSIL.

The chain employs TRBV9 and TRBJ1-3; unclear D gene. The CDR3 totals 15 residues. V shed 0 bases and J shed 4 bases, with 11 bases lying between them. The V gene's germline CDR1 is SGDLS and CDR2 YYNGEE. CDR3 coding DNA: TGTGCCAGCAGCGTAGCTGGGAGTAGAGGAAACACCATATATTTT. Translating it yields CASSVAGSRGNTIYF.

CDR3 nucleotide sequence: TGCAGCGTTGCATACGGAGCGGGGGGGGAATACGAGCAGTACTTC. Amino acid sequence: CSVAYGAGGEYEQYF. The V gene is TRBV29-1, the J gene TRBJ2-7; TRBD2 matches at 10 bases. The CDR3 has 15 residues. Germline values: CDR1 SQVTM, CDR2 ANQGSEA. The J segment lost 4 bases and the V segment lost 4 bases, leaving 10 bases of the junction unmatched.

CDR3 region: CASSAWTGNEQYF. DNA of the CDR3: TGTGCCAGCAGTGCTTGGACAGGGAACGAGCAGTACTTC. The chain links TRBV2 to TRBJ2-7, with TRBD1 matching 8 bases. Germline assignment: CDR1 SNHLY and CDR2 FYNNEI. The CDR3 has 13 amino acids. Trimming cost V 4 bases and J 5 bases; bases outside gene matches: 4.

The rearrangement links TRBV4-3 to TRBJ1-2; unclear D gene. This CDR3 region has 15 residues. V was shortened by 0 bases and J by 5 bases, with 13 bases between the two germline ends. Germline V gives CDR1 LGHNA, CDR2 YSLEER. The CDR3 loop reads CASSQDPPPSYGYTF. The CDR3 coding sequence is TGCGCCAGCAGCCAAGATCCCCCTCCCAGTTATGGCTACACCTTC.

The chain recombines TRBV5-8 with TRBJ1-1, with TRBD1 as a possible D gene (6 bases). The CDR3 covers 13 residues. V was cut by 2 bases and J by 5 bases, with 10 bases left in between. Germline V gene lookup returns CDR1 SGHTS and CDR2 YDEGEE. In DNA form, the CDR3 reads TGTGCCAGCAGCTTAGAAGGGGGTACTGAAGCTTTCTTT. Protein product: CASSLEGGTEAFF.

The CDR3 sequence: CASSSGQGAQNEQYF. CDR3 sequence (DNA): TGTGCCAGCAGCTCGGGACAGGGGGCGCAAAACGAGCAGTACTTC. This sequence joins TRBV7-9 and TRBJ2-7; 12 nucleotides align to TRBD1. Germline trimming cut 4 bases from V and 5 bases from J; bases unmatched to any gene: 6. Germline CDR1 reads SEHNR; CDR2 reads FQNEAQ (reference sequence). This CDR3 spans 15 amino acids.

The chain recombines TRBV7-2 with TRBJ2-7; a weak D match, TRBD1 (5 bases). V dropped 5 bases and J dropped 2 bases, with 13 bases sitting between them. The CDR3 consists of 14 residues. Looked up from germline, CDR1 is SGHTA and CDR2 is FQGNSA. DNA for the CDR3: TGTGCCAGCAGCCAAAGAAGGGGTACCTACGAGCAGTACTTC. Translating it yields CASSQRRGTYEQYF.

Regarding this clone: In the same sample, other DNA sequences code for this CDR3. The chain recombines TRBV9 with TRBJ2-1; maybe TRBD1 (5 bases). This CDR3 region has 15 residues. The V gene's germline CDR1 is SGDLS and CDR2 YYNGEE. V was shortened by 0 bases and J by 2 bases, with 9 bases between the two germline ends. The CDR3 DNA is TGTGCCAGCAGCGTAGAGGGGATAACCTACAATGAGCAGTTCTTC. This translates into CASSVEGITYNEQFF.

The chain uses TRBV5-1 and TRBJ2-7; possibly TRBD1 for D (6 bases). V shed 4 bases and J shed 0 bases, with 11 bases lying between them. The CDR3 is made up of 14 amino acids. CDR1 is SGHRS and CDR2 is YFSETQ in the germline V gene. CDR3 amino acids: CASSPQDSSYEQYF. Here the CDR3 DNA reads TGCGCCAGCAGCCCGCAGGACAGCTCCTACGAGCAGTACTTC. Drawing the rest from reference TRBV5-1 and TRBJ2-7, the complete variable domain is KAGVTQTPRYLIKTRGQQVTLSCSPISGHRSVSWYQQTPGQGLQFLFEYFSETQRNKGNFPGRFSGRQFSNSRSEMNVSTLELGDSALYLCASSPQDSSYEQYFGPGTRLTVT.

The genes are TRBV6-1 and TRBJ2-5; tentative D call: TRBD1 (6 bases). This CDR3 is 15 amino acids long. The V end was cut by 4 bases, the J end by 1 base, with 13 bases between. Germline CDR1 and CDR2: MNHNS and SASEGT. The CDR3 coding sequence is TGTGCCAGCAGTGCCCAAGGGACACTCCAAGAGACCCAGTACTTC. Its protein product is CASSAQGTLQETQYF.

CDR3: CASSPNTLGRDTQYF. The CDR3 region has the DNA TGTGCCAGCTCACCAAATACCCTGGGGAGAGATACGCAGTATTTT. This chain joins TRBV18 and TRBJ2-3; D possibly corresponds to TRBD2 (5 bases). V lost 2 bases and J 5 bases, leaving 14 bases between the germline ends. Looked up from germline, CDR1 is KGHSH and CDR2 is LQKENI. This CDR3 region has 15 residues.

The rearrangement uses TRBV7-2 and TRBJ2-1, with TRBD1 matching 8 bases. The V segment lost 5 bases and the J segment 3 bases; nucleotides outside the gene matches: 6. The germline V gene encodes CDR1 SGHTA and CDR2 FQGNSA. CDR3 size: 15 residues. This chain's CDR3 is CASSNPGQGYNEQFF. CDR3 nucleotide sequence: TGTGCCAGCAGCAATCCCGGACAGGGCTACAATGAGCAGTTCTTC.

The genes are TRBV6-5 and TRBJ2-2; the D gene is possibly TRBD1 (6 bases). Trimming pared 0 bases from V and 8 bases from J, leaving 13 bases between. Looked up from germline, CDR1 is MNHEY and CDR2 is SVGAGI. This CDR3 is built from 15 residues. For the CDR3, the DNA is TGTGCCAGCAGTTACTCGGGTCAGGGGAAAGGGGAGCTGTTTTTT. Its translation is CASSYSGQGKGELFF.

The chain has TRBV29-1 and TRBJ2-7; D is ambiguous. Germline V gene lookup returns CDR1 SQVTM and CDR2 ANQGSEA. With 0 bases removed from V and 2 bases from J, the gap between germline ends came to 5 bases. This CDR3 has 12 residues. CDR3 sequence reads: CSVEEAAYEQYF. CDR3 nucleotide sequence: TGCAGCGTTGAAGAGGCAGCCTACGAGCAGTACTTC.

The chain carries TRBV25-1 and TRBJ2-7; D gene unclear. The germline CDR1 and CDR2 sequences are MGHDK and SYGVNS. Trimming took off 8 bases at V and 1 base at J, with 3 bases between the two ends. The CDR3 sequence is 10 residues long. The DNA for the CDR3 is TGTGCCAGCCCTTCCTACGAGCAGTACTTC. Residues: CASPSYEQYF.

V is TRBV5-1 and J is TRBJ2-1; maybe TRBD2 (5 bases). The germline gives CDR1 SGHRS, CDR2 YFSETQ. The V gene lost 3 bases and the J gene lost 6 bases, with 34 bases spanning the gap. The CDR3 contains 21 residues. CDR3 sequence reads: CASSYLSGGLVPKGRGNEQFF. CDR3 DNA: TGCGCCAGCAGCTACCTGTCTGGCGGTTTGGTGCCTAAAGGGAGAGGCAATGAGCAGTTCTTC.

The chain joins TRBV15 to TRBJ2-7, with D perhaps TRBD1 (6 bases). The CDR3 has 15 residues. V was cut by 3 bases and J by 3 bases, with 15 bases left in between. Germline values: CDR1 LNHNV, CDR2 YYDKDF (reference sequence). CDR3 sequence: CATSRDVTGIYEQYF. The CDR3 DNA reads TGTGCCACCAGCAGGGACGTAACAGGGATCTACGAGCAGTACTTC.

In nucleotides, the CDR3 is TGTGCCAGTAGTACCGGACAGTTCGGTTACGAGCAGTACTTC. Translating it yields CASSTGQFGYEQYF. This chain uses TRBV19 with TRBJ2-7; tentatively, D is TRBD1 (6 bases). The length of the CDR3 is 14 residues. V lost 4 bases, J lost 4 bases, and 14 bases lay in between. The germline V gene has CDR1 LNHDA and CDR2 SQIVND (reference sequence).

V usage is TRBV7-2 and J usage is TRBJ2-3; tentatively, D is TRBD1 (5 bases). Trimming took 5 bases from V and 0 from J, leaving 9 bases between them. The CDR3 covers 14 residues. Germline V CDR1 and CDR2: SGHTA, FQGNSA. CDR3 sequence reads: CASSRQSSTDTQYF. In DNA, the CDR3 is TGTGCCAGCAGCCGACAGTCTAGCACAGATACGCAGTATTTT.

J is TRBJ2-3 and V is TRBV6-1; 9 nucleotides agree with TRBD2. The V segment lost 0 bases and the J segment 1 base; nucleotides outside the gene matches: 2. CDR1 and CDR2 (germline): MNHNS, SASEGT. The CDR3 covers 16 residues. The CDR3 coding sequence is TGTGCCAGCAGTGAAGCCTTAGCGGGGGGCACAGATACGCAGTATTTT. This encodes CASSEALAGGTDTQYF.

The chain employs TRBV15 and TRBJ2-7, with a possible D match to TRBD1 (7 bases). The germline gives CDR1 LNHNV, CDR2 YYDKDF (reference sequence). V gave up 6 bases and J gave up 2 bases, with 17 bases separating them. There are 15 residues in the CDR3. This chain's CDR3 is CATRGAGGPPYEQYF. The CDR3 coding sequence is TGTGCCACCAGGGGCGCAGGGGGGCCCCCCTACGAGCAGTACTTC.

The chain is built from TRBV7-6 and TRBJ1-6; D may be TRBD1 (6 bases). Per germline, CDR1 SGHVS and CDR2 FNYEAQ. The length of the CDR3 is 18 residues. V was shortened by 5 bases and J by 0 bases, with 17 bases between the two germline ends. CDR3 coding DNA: TGTGCCAGCAGCCAAGACAGGTTAAAAAGCTCCTATAATTCACCCCTCCACTTT. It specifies CASSQDRLKSSYNSPLHF.

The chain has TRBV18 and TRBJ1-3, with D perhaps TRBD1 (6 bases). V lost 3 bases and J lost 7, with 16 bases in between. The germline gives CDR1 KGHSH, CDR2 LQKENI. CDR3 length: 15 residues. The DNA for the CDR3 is TGTGCCAGCTCACCGGAAGGACAGTTTCGGAACACCATATATTTT. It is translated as CASSPEGQFRNTIYF.